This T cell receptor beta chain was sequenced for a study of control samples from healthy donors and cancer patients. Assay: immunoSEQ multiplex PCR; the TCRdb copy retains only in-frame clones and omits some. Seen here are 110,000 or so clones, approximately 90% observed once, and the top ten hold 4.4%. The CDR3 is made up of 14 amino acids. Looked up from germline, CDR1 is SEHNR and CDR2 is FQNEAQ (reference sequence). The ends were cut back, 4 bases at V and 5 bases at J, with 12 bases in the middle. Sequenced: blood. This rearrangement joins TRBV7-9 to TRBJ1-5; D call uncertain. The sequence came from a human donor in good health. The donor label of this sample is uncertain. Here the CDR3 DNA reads TGTGCCAGCAGCTCGAAGGCGTTAGATCAGCCCCAGCATTTT. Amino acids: CASSSKALDQPQHF.